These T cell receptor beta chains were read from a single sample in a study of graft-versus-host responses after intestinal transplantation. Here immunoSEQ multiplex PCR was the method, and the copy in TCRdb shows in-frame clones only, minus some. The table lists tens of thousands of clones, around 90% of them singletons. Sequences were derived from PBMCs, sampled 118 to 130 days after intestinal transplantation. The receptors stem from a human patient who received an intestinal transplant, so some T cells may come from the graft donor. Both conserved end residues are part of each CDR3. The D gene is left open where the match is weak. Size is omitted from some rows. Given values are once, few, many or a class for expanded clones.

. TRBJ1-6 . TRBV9 TGTGCCAGCAGCGTAGTCGTAGGTTCACCCCTCCACTTT CASSVVVGSPLHF
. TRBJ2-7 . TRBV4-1 TGCGCCAGCAGTGATTCTAGCGCAACCTACGAGCAGTACTTC CASSDSSATYEQYF
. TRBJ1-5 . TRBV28 TGTGCCAGCAGTTTACACCTAATCCCCCGAGATTTACAGCCCCAGCATTTT CASSLHLIPRDLQPQHF
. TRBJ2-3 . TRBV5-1 TGCGCCAGCAGCTTCGCGGACGGGAGCACAGATACGCAGTATTTT CASSFADGSTDTQYF
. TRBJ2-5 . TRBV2 TGTGCCAGCACCGAACGGGCGGGGCCTCAAGAGACCCAGTACTTC CASTERAGPQETQYF
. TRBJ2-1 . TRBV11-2 TGTGCCAGCAGCTTAGGGCGGTCACGAGGTGAGCAGTTCTTC CASSLGRSRGEQFF
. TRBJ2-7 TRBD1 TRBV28 TGTGCCAGCAGCCGAAACTGGGACAGGGGGCGCCGCGAGCAGTACTTC CASSRNWDRGRREQYF
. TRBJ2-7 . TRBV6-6 TGTGCCAGCAGTTACTCGGCGGCAGGGCTCTCCTACGAGCAGTACTTC CASSYSAAGLSYEQYF
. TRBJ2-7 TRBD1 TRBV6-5 TGTGCCAGCAGTTATCCGGGACAGATCTACGAGCAGTACTTC CASSYPGQIYEQYF
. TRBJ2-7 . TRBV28 TGTGCCAGCAGTTTTTTTCACTACACTCGAAGGACTTACGAGCAGTACTTC CASSFFHYTRRTYEQYF
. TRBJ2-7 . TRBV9 TGTGCCAGCAGCGTAGGTGCCGGGGAAGGATACGAGCAGTACTTC CASSVGAGEGYEQYF
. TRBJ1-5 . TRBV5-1 TGCGCCAGCAGCCTCGAAGGTGGAGGGGGTCAGCCCCAGCATTTT CASSLEGGGGQPQHF
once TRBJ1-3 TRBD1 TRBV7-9 TGTGCCAGCAGCATGACAGGGGAAGACGGAAACACCATATATTTT CASSMTGEDGNTIYF
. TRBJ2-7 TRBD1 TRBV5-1 TGCGCCAGCAGCTTGGGGGACAGAGCCTACGAGCAGTACTTC CASSLGDRAYEQYF
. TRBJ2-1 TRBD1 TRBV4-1 TGCGCCAGCAGCCAAGAGGTGCAGGGGGTTTTCAATGAGCAGTTCTTC CASSQEVQGVFNEQFF
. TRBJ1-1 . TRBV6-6 TGTGCCAGCAGTGACCGGACTCCTGCGGACACTGAAGCTTTCTTT CASSDRTPADTEAFF
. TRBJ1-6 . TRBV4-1 TGCGCCAGCAGCCAAGAGGTCCAGGGTTCACCCCTCCACTTT CASSQEVQGSPLHF
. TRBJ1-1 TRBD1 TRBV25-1 TGTGCCAGCAAAGGGACAGGGTACACTGAAGCTTTCTTT CASKGTGYTEAFF
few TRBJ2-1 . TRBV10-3 TGTGCCAGCTTGGGGCCTACGGACAATGAGCAGTTCTTC CASLGPTDNEQFF
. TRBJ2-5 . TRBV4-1 TGCGCCAGCAGCCAACACAGGGTTCAAGAGACCCAGTACTTC CASSQHRVQETQYF
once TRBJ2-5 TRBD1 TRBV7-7 TGTGCTAGCAGCGCGGACAGGGTGGGGGAGCAGTACTTC CASSADRVGEQYF
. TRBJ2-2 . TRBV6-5 TGTGCCAGCAGTCCCCGCAGGGAGTCGGCCGGGGAGCTGTTTTTT CASSPRRESAGELFF
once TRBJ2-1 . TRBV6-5 TGTGCCAGCAGTCGAAGTGGGGAGCGATACAATGAGCAGTTCTTC CASSRSGERYNEQFF
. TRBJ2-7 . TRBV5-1 TGCGCCAGCAGCCCCGACAGTAGCTCCTACGAGCAGTACTTC CASSPDSSSYEQYF
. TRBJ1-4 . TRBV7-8 TGTGCCAGCAGCTCCCTGGGGGCCTCTAATGAAAAACTGTTTTTT CASSSLGASNEKLFF
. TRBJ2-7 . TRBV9 TGTGCCAGCAGCCCGAATCACTACGAGCAGTACTTC CASSPNHYEQYF
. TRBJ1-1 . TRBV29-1 TGCAGCGTTGTGACCAGGGGCAGCACTGAAGCTTTCTTT CSVVTRGSTEAFF
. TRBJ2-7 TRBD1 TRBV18 TGTGCCAGCTCACCACCGGGGAGGACAGGGATATACGAGCAGTACTTC CASSPPGRTGIYEQYF
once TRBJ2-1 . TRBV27 TGTGCCAGCAGTTTAGGACGGATTTATTACAATGAGCAGTTCTTC CASSLGRIYYNEQFF
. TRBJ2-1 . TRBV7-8 TGTGCCAGCAGCTCATACGGGACGCTTTCCTACAATGAGCAGTTCTTC CASSSYGTLSYNEQFF
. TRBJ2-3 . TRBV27 TGTGCCAGCAGTTTCATCAGCACAGATACGCAGTATTTT CASSFISTDTQYF
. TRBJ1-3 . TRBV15 TGTGCCACCAGCAGAGCTCAGGGAGGAAACACCATATATTTT CATSRAQGGNTIYF
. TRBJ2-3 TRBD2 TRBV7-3 TGTGCCAGCAGCTTAAAAGGCGGGAGGTCCACAGATACGCAGTATTTT CASSLKGGRSTDTQYF
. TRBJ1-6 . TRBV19 TGTGCCAGTAGTCCGGAGAGCTCCTATAATTCACCCCTCCACTTT CASSPESSYNSPLHF
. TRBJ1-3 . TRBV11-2 TGTGCCAGCAGCTTATGGGGGGTTGGTGGAAACACCATATATTTT CASSLWGVGGNTIYF
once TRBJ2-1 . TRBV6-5 TGTGCCAGCAGTCTTGGCAGGGCACATTACAATGAGCAGTTCTTC CASSLGRAHYNEQFF
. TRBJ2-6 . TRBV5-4 TGTGCCAGCAGCTTGCGGGGGTCGGGGCCTGGGGCCAACGTCCTGACTTTC CASSLRGSGPGANVLTF
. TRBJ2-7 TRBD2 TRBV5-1 TGCGCCAGCAGCTTGGTGGCTAGCGGACGTTACGAGCAGTACTTC CASSLVASGRYEQYF
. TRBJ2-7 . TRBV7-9 TGTGCCAGCAGCTTAGGTGGGAACTACGAGCAGTACTTC CASSLGGNYEQYF
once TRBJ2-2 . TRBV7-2 TGTGCCAGCACCAAAGCCTCGACTAGCGGGGAGCTGTTTTTT CASTKASTSGELFF
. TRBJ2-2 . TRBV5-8 TGTGCCAGCAGGCAAGGAGGGTGGGACACCGGGGAGCTGTTTTTT CASRQGGWDTGELFF
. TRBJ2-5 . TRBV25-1 TGTGCCAGCAACCCCGTTCAGGGGCGAGAGACCCAGTACTTC CASNPVQGRETQYF
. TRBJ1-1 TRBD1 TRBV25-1 TGTGCCAGCAGTGCTGGGCGGGACAGGGGGAGGACTGAAGCTTTCTTT CASSAGRDRGRTEAFF
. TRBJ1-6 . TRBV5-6 TGTGCCAGCAGCCCCGACAGCAATTCACCCCTCCACTTT CASSPDSNSPLHF
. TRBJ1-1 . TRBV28 TGTGCCAGCACAACACGGTCAAGGACTGAAGCTTTCTTT CASTTRSRTEAFF
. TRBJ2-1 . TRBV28 TGTGCCAGCAGTCGGCCCTACAATGAGCAGTTCTTC CASSRPYNEQFF
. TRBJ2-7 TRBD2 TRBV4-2 TGTGCCAGCAGCCAAGACGGTACGGGAGGGTGGGAGCAGTACTTC CASSQDGTGGWEQYF
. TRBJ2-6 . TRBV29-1 TGCAGCGTTCAGTACTCTGGGGCCAACGTCCTGACTTTC CSVQYSGANVLTF
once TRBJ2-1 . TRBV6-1 TGTGCCGCCCCGCATGAGCAGTTCTTC CAAPHEQFF
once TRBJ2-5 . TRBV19 TGTGCCAGTAGTATCTCCCCAGGGGCAGAGACCCAGTACTTC CASSISPGAETQYF
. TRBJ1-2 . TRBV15 TGTGCCACCAGAAGTGTCTCCGAATTAGATGGCTACACCTTC CATRSVSELDGYTF
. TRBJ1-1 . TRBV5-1 TGCGCCAGCAGCGTGACACAGGGTTACACTGAAGCTTTCTTT CASSVTQGYTEAFF
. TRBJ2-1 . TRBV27 TGTGCCAGCCAGGACGCAATCTCCTACAATGAGCAGTTCTTC CASQDAISYNEQFF
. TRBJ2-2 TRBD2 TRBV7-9 TGTGCCAGCAGCTTAGACCTAGCGGTCTTCGCGAACACCGGGGAGCTGTTTTTT CASSLDLAVFANTGELFF
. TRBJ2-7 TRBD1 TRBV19 TGTGCCAGTAGTATATCCGGACAGGACAACGAGCAGTACTTC CASSISGQDNEQYF
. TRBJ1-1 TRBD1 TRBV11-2 TGTGCCAGCAGCCCATCAGGGGGCACTGAAGCTTTCTTT CASSPSGGTEAFF
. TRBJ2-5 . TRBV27 TGTGCCAGCAGTTTATCGCCCAAGAGGACCCAGTACTTC CASSLSPKRTQYF
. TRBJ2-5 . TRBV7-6 TGTGCCAGCAGTAATCGAAAGCGGGAGACCCAGTACTTC CASSNRKRETQYF
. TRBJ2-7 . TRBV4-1 TGCGCCAGCAGCCAAGATCTTACGAGTATGGCCGAGCAGTACTTC CASSQDLTSMAEQYF